Listed below are T cell receptor beta chains from one sample, sequenced in a study of blood T cell repertoires in COVID-19. Method: immunoSEQ multiplex PCR; TCRdb's copy keeps in-frame clones and lacks some. The sample has some 74,000 clones, approximately 88% seen once. Specimen: peripheral blood. The receptors stem from an elderly woman with acute or convalescent COVID-19. Each CDR3 is given with its conserved first and last residue. D genes are given only for firm matches. A row's size may be missing; if present it is once, few, many or a size class.

>TRBJ2-3|TRBV19|.|.
CASTTLGLKDTQYF
TGTGCCAGTACTACCTTGGGGCTGAAGGATACGCAGTATTTT
>TRBJ1-1|TRBV3-1/TRBV3-2|.|TRBD1
CATWEERGRLTEAFF
TGTGCCACCTGGGAGGAAAGGGGGCGCCTTACTGAAGCTTTCTTT
>TRBJ1-2|TRBV7-2|.|.
CASKLSTGAVYGYTF
TGTGCCAGCAAACTCTCAACAGGCGCCGTCTATGGCTACACCTTC
>TRBJ1-3|TRBV6-5|.|.
CASSYSIHSSGNTIYF
TGTGCCAGCAGTTACTCGATTCACAGTTCTGGAAACACCATATATTTT
>TRBJ2-5|TRBV24-1|.|.
CATRFRVMGKETQYF
TGTGCCACCAGATTCAGGGTGATGGGGAAAGAGACCCAGTACTTC
>TRBJ1-1|TRBV2|once|.
CASSAQGNTEAFF
TGTGCCAGCAGTGCTCAGGGGAACACTGAAGCTTTCTTT
>TRBJ2-1|TRBV11-3|.|TRBD2
CASSLDGGNGEQFF
TGTGCCAGCAGCTTAGACGGGGGGAATGGGGAGCAGTTCTTC
>TRBJ2-3|TRBV5-1|.|.
CASSSRWTGGTDTQYF
TGCGCCAGCAGCTCCCGATGGACTGGGGGCACAGATACGCAGTATTTT
>TRBJ1-1|TRBV5-1|.|TRBD1
CASSPGNRGRDTEAFF
TGCGCCAGCAGCCCAGGAAACAGGGGGCGAGACACTGAAGCTTTCTTT
>TRBJ2-1|TRBV7-9|.|TRBD1
CASSLRRGQGLRVHNEQFF
TGTGCCAGCAGCTTAAGAAGGGGACAGGGGCTGAGGGTCCACAATGAGCAGTTCTTC
>TRBJ1-2|TRBV30|few|.
CAWRLRNYGYTF
TGTGCCTGGAGGCTGCGAAACTATGGCTACACCTTC
>TRBJ1-1|TRBV2|.|.
CASTLRGGVTEAFF
TGTGCCAGCACCCTGAGGGGGGGAGTCACTGAAGCTTTCTTT
>TRBJ2-1|TRBV6-1|.|.
CASSETRGPSYNEQFF
TGTGCCAGCAGTGAAACCCGAGGGCCCTCCTACAATGAGCAGTTCTTC
>TRBJ1-4|TRBV30|.|.
CAWTTGATNEKLFF
TGTGCCTGGACGACTGGTGCAACTAATGAAAAACTGTTTTTT
>TRBJ1-1|TRBV5-5|.|.
CASSPPSPSNTEAFF
TGTGCCAGCAGCCCTCCGAGTCCCTCTAACACTGAAGCTTTCTTT
>TRBJ2-7|TRBV7-6|.|.
CASSLVRTGTYEQYF
TGTGCCAGCAGCTTAGTGAGGACGGGGACCTACGAGCAGTACTTC
>TRBJ2-1|TRBV7-2|.|TRBD1
CASSSGQGLFSGNEQFF
TGTGCCAGCAGCTCGGGACAGGGGCTTTTCTCGGGGAATGAGCAGTTCTTC
>TRBJ2-7|TRBV5-1|.|TRBD1
CASSQGARDEQYF
TGCGCCAGCAGCCAGGGGGCCAGGGACGAGCAGTACTTC
>TRBJ2-2|TRBV2|.|TRBD2
CASSVEAGVPGELFF
TGTGCCAGCAGTGTGGAAGCGGGAGTCCCCGGGGAGCTGTTTTTT
>TRBJ2-3|TRBV12-3/TRBV12-4|.|.
CASRPQDVDTQYF
TGTGCCAGCAGGCCACAGGACGTCGATACGCAGTATTTT
>TRBJ2-1|TRBV2|once|TRBD1
CASSPGQTYNEQFF
TGTGCCAGCAGCCCGGGACAGACCTACAATGAGCAGTTCTTC
>TRBJ1-6|TRBV6-6|.|.
CASSPHSPDNSPLHF
TGTGCCAGCAGCCCCCACAGCCCCGATAATTCACCCCTCCACTTT
>TRBJ1-1|TRBV6-5|.|TRBD1
CASSSDRANTEAFF
TGTGCCAGCAGTTCGGACAGGGCGAACACTGAAGCTTTCTTT
>TRBJ2-1|TRBV9|.|TRBD1
CASSVATGGGNEQFF
TGTGCCAGCAGCGTAGCGACAGGGGGCGGGAATGAGCAGTTCTTC
>TRBJ2-6|TRBV18|.|.
CASSNESPGLNSGANVLTF
TGTGCCAGCTCAAACGAATCGCCAGGGCTCAACTCTGGGGCCAACGTCCTGACTTTC
>TRBJ1-1|TRBV30|.|.
CAWSPGLNTEAFF
TGTGCCTGGAGTCCAGGTTTGAACACTGAAGCTTTCTTT
>TRBJ2-7|TRBV21-1|.|.
CASSKHSAENHYEQYF
TGTGCCAGCAGCAAGCATTCGGCGGAGAATCACTACGAGCAGTACTTC
>TRBJ1-1|TRBV5-1|.|TRBD1
CASSLFRGSTEAFF
TGCGCCAGCAGCTTATTCAGGGGGAGCACTGAAGCTTTCTTT
>TRBJ2-1|TRBV30|.|TRBD1
CAWSRDSSSYNEQFF
TGTGCCTGGAGCCGGGACAGTAGCTCCTACAATGAGCAGTTCTTC
>TRBJ1-5|TRBV10-2|.|TRBD1
CASSESRSGGTQPQHF
TGCGCCAGCAGTGAGTCGAGGTCAGGGGGCACTCAGCCCCAGCATTTT
>TRBJ2-5|TRBV4-3|.|.
CASSPTSYGGPGQETQYF
TGCGCCAGCAGCCCCACCTCTTACGGGGGGCCGGGGCAAGAGACCCAGTACTTC
>TRBJ2-7|TRBV2|.|TRBD2
CASRPTSGDFAKQYF
TGTGCCAGCAGACCGACTAGCGGGGACTTTGCGAAGCAGTACTTC
>TRBJ2-3|TRBV4-2|once|TRBD2
CASRLAGGSDTQYF
TGTGCCAGCAGACTAGCGGGAGGGTCAGATACGCAGTATTTT
>TRBJ1-4|TRBV9|.|TRBD1
CASSVDPQGATEKLFF
TGTGCCAGCAGCGTAGACCCACAGGGGGCTACTGAAAAACTGTTTTTT
>TRBJ2-3|TRBV27|.|TRBD2
CASSLYVSGGKDTQYF
TGTGCCAGCAGTTTATATGTTAGCGGGGGTAAAGATACGCAGTATTTT
>TRBJ2-2|TRBV20-1|once|.
CSARSGLEMFF
TGCAGTGCTAGAAGTGGGTTGGAGATGTTTTTT
>TRBJ2-2|TRBV5-1|.|TRBD1
CASRRDSSNTGELFF
TGCGCCAGCAGAAGGGACAGTTCGAACACCGGGGAGCTGTTTTTT
>TRBJ2-2|TRBV7-8|.|TRBD2
CASSLNPSGNNGELFF
TGTGCCAGCAGCTTAAACCCTAGCGGGAATAACGGGGAGCTGTTTTTT
>TRBJ1-2|TRBV29-1|.|.
CSVEDRERGGYGYTF
TGCAGCGTTGAAGATAGGGAAAGGGGGGGCTATGGCTACACCTTC
>TRBJ1-2|TRBV7-6|.|TRBD1
CASSGETGAAYGYTF
TGTGCCAGCAGCGGAGAGACAGGGGCTGCCTATGGCTACACCTTC